Following are 20 T cell receptor beta chains from one sample sequenced in a study of molecular identifiers for immune sequencing clone quantification (dated 2018 in TCRdb). The library was made by PCR. For sequencing, an Illumina HiSeq 4000 was employed. TCRdb's own reprocessing of the public reads used fastp at Q25 and MiXCR and kept productive beta chains. Each CDR3 protein gets just one entry, which takes the most common genes and DNA from the rows behind it. The sample profile shows approximately 500,000 distinct CDR3 sequences; roughly a fifth of them were found once. The top ten hold 0.84% of the sample. Input material: naive CD8+ T cells from blood, with Jurkat cell RNA spiked in. The cell subset or site label corresponds to: FACS-sorted CD8+CD4-CCR7+CD45RA+ naive T cells. The source is a human donor in good health. Some libraries in this study had Jurkat cell RNA spiked in.

This clonotype was counted many times. The J gene is TRBJ2-3, the V gene TRBV12-3 or TRBV12-4, with D perhaps TRBD2 (7 bases). Deletions cut 3 bases from V and 3 bases from J, with 13 bases between. This CDR3 is built from 15 residues. CDR3 in amino acids: CASSFIAGATDTQYF. DNA for the CDR3: TGTGCCAGCAGTTTTATCGCGGGGGCGACAGATACGCAGTATTTT.

Comment on this clonotype: Being one base from a much bigger clone, this may be a read error. Written as DNA, the CDR3 is TGCGCCAGCAGCCAAGGAACCCCGACGGGGACGAACACTGAAGCTTTCTTT. This translates into CASSQGTPTGTNTEAFF. The chain uses TRBV4-3 and TRBJ1-1, with D perhaps matching TRBD1 (5 bases). Trimming removed 1 base at V and 1 base at J, with 16 bases between. The CDR3 contains 17 residues. Looked up from germline, CDR1 is LGHNA and CDR2 is YSLEER.

Ten or more counts support this clonotype. J is TRBJ2-7 and V is TRBV6-1; TRBD2 matches at 10 bases. V shed 1 base, J shed 2 bases, and the junction held 2 bases outside the gene matches. The CDR3 runs to 15 residues. Germline V CDR1 and CDR2: MNHNS, SASEGT. CDR3 DNA: TGTGCCAGCAGTGAAGTAACTAGCGGGACCTACGAGCAGTACTTC. It codes for CASSEVTSGTYEQYF.

This clonotype was observed many times. J is TRBJ2-3 and V is TRBV10-1; the match to TRBD2 covers 11 bases. V gave up 5 bases and J gave up 1 base; unmatched junction bases: 5. From germline, CDR1 is WNHNN and CDR2 SYGVQD (reference sequence). The CDR3 has 16 residues. The CDR3 reads CASSKGLADRTDTQYF. CDR3 bases: TGCGCCAGCAGTAAGGGACTAGCGGACCGCACAGATACGCAGTATTTT.

This clonotype was picked up a small number of times. The chain links TRBV13 to TRBJ2-1; 13 nucleotides line up with TRBD2. Trimming took 1 base from V and 0 from J; bases not matched to a gene: 6. Looked up from germline, CDR1 is PRHDT and CDR2 is FYEKMQ (reference sequence). The CDR3 runs 19 residues. In DNA, the CDR3 is TGTGCCAGCAGCTTAGCGGGACTAGCGGGGAGCTACTCCTACAATGAGCAGTTCTTC. As protein: CASSLAGLAGSYSYNEQFF.

There are many counts of this clonotype. The chain has TRBV9 and TRBJ1-5, with 8 bases aligning to TRBD1. Looked up from germline, CDR1 is SGDLS and CDR2 is YYNGEE. With 0 bases clipped from V and 5 bases from J, the junction kept 7 bases outside the gene matches. The length of the CDR3 is 16 residues. In nucleotides, the CDR3 is TGTGCCAGCAGCGTAGATCAGGGGGCTATCTATCAGCCCCAGCATTTT. Its protein product is CASSVDQGAIYQPQHF.

This clonotype came up a few times. The rearrangement uses TRBV5-1 and TRBJ2-1, with TRBD1 matching 7 bases. V was clipped by 0 bases and J by 8 bases; unmatched bases: 8. The CDR3 has 15 amino acids. CDR1 is SGHRS, CDR2 YFSETQ, per germline. CDR3 amino acids: CASSLEQGIVDEQFF. The CDR3 nucleotides read TGCGCCAGCAGCTTGGAACAGGGGATAGTGGATGAGCAGTTCTTC.

This clonotype was counted only a few times. J is TRBJ2-5 and V is TRBV13; no reliable D call. The CDR3 runs 14 residues. The germline CDR1 and CDR2 sequences are PRHDT and FYEKMQ (reference sequence). The V end lost 5 bases, the J end lost 1 base, and 11 bases lay between the germline ends. The CDR3 spells CASSLEKAQETQYF. As DNA, the CDR3 is TGTGCCAGCAGCCTGGAAAAGGCCCAAGAGACCCAGTACTTC.

The chain uses TRBV28 and TRBJ1-6; D perhaps matches TRBD1 (6 bases). Germline assignment: CDR1 MDHEN and CDR2 SYDVKM. Between the trimmed V and J ends, which lost 5 bases and 10 bases, there was a span of 18 bases. This CDR3 has 15 residues. Here the CDR3 reads CASSRTGGNLSPLHF. The CDR3 DNA sequence: TGTGCCAGCAGTCGCACGGGGGGCAATTTATCACCCCTCCACTTT.

There are a few counts of this clonotype. The chain couples TRBV28 to TRBJ1-5; D is perhaps TRBD1 (5 bases). Per the germline V gene, CDR1 is MDHEN and CDR2 is SYDVKM. The CDR3 spans 15 residues. V gave up 5 bases and J gave up 5 bases, with 16 bases separating them. The CDR3 protein is CASSVSGTRDQPQHF. The CDR3 DNA reads as TGTGCCAGCAGTGTCTCCGGGACTCGAGATCAGCCCCAGCATTTT. Full variable domain (remainder filled in from reference TRBV28 and TRBJ1-5): DVKVTQSSRYLVKRTGEKVFLECVQDMDHENMFWYRQDPGLGLRLIYFSYDVKMKEKGDIPEGYSVSREKKERFSLILESASTNQTSMYLCASSVSGTRDQPQHFGDGTRLSIL.

The V and J genes are TRBV19 and TRBJ2-3; 13 positions agree with TRBD2. Germline assignment: CDR1 LNHDA and CDR2 SQIVND (reference sequence). The trim removed 7 bases at V and 0 bases at J, leaving 7 bases unmatched. The CDR3 runs to 17 residues. The CDR3, as DNA: TGTGCCAGTACCGGGACTAGCGGGGCTACTAGCACAGATACGCAGTATTTT. Its protein is CASTGTSGATSTDTQYF.

This rearrangement joins TRBV20-1 to TRBJ2-7; 8 bases map to TRBD2. J was trimmed by 5 bases and V by 2 bases; bases with no gene match: 11. The CDR3 is 15 amino acids. CDR1 DFQATT and CDR2 SNEGSKA come from the germline V gene (reference sequence). The CDR3 region is CSARQYAGTRNEQYF. DNA of the CDR3: TGCAGTGCTAGACAATACGCCGGGACTAGGAACGAGCAGTACTTC.

The table lists this clonotype with a few counts. The CDR3, as DNA: TGTGCCAGCAGCTTCGGACTAGCGGGAGAGGGGGATACGCAGTATTTT. Its translation: CASSFGLAGEGDTQYF. The V call is TRBV7-3, the J call TRBJ2-3, with TRBD2 identical over 13 bases. Trimming at V came to 3 bases and at J to 6 bases, leaving 6 bases not matched to a gene. Germline lookup yields CDR1 SGHTA and CDR2 FQGTGA. The CDR3 is made up of 16 amino acids. Filled out from reference TRBV7-3 and TRBJ2-3, the complete variable domain reads GAGVSQTPSNKVTEKGKYVELRCDPISGHTALYWYRQSLGQGPEFLIYFQGTGAADDSGLPNDRFFAVRPEGSVSTLKIQRTERGDSAVYLCASSFGLAGEGDTQYFGPGTRLTVL.

About this clonotype itself: It may be a read error: a sequence one base away is much more abundant. V is TRBV9 and J is TRBJ1-1, with D unresolved. The CDR3 has 14 amino acids. The germline V gene encodes CDR1 SGDLS and CDR2 YYNGEE. The germline V and J ends were trimmed by 0 bases and 2 bases, with 8 bases remaining between them. CDR3 sequence reads: CASSVGADNTEAFF. In DNA, the CDR3 is TGTGCCAGCAGCGTAGGGGCGGATAACACTGAAGCTTTCTTT.

The chain employs TRBV7-9 and TRBJ2-1, with no clear D. Trimming took 1 base from V and 9 from J, leaving 7 bases between them. Germline CDR1 reads SEHNR; CDR2 reads FQNEAQ (reference sequence). The CDR3 runs 12 residues. In DNA, the CDR3 is TGTGCCAGCAGCTTAGGACCTAGTGAGCAGTTCTTC. Translated, it gives CASSLGPSEQFF.

This clonotype was counted at least ten times. The V gene is TRBV28, the J gene TRBJ2-5; 8 bases map to TRBD2. With V trimmed by 5 bases and J by 3 bases, 5 bases remained unmatched. The germline CDR1 and CDR2 sequences are MDHEN and SYDVKM. The CDR3 is 14 amino acids. Here the CDR3 DNA reads TGTGCCAGCAGTCCAGGTAGCGGGAAAGAGACCCAGTACTTC. Protein: CASSPGSGKETQYF.

This clonotype has only one observation. It may be a read error: a sequence one base away is much more abundant. The chain uses TRBV5-3 and TRBJ2-3; D may be TRBD1 (6 bases). TRBV5-3 is designated an ORF whose function remains uncertain. The CDR3 covers 13 residues. Trimming left V 10 bases short and J 3 bases short, with 15 bases between. As DNA, the CDR3 is TGTGCCGGCAGGGGTTTTGGAACAGATACGCAGTATTTT. As protein: CAGRGFGTDTQYF.

This chain links TRBV6-5 with TRBJ2-3, with TRBD1 identical over 9 bases. Trimming took 5 bases from V and 3 from J; bases not matched to a gene: 3. This CDR3 spans 14 amino acids. Germline V gene data show CDR1 as MNHEY and CDR2 as SVGAGI. In DNA, the CDR3 is TGTGCCAGCAGTGCCGGGACAGGGACAGATACGCAGTATTTT. Translation: CASSAGTGTDTQYF.

In regard to this clonotype: This could be a read error, since a much larger clone is one nucleotide away. V is TRBV5-3 and J is TRBJ2-7; a weak D match, TRBD2 (5 bases). TRBV5-3 is flagged as an ORF with uncertain function. This CDR3 is built from 12 residues. CDR3 sequence (DNA): TGTGCCAGCAGCTTGCCTGTCGGGGAGCGGTACTTC. It codes for CASSLPVGERYF.

J is TRBJ1-6 and V is TRBV20-1; D is perhaps TRBD1 (6 bases). There are 18 residues in the CDR3. Germline V gene sequence: CDR1 DFQATT, CDR2 SNEGSKA (reference sequence). V was pared by 6 bases and J by 0 bases, with 21 bases between. The CDR3 DNA is TGCAGTGCCCACCACCCAGGGGTCTGGAGCTCCTATAATTCACCCCTCCACTTT. It is translated as CSAHHPGVWSSYNSPLHF.